This T cell receptor (beta chain) was recovered during a study of T cell responses to AZD1222 COVID-19 vaccine. Study conclusions and caveats: Spike-specific TCR breadth and depth went up after people got two AZD1222 doses. The donors showed a predominance of white British ancestry and of females, with possible underestimation of clonal diversity.

The assay was immunoSEQ multiplex PCR, and TCRdb's table has in-frame clones only and misses some. Of about 15,000 clones in the sample, about three quarters were seen once. Trimming cost V 0 bases and J 7 bases, with 4 bases left between them. Germline V gene sequence: CDR1 WSHSY, CDR2 SAAADI. This CDR3 contains 11 residues. A remark on this clone: Its antigen is unknown.

Sequenced material: peripheral blood, taken 28 days after the second AZD1222 dose. The clonotype originates from an adult who received the AZD1222 COVID-19 vaccine. This chain uses TRBV10-2 with TRBJ2-7; D not resolved. DNA for the CDR3: TGCGCCAGCAGTGAGTCGGAGGAGCAGTACTTC. Translated: CASSESEEQYF.